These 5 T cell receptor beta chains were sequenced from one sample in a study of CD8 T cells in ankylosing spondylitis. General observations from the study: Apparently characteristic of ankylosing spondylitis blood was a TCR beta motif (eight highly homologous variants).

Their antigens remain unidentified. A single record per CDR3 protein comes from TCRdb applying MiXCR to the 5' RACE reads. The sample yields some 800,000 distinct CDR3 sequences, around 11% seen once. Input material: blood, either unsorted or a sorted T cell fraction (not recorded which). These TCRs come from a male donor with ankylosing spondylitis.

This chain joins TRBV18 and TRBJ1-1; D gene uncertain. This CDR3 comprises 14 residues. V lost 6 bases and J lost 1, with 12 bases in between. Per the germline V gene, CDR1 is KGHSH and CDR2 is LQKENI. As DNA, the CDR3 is TGTGCCAGCTCGCCGACACTGGCGAACACTGAAGCTTTCTTT. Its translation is CASSPTLANTEAFF.

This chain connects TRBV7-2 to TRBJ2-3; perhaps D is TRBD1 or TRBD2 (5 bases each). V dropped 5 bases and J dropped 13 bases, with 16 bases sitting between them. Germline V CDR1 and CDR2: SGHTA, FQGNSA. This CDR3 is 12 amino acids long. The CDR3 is CASSPRGGFKYF. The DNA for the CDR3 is TGTGCCAGCAGCCCGAGGGGCGGTTTCAAGTATTTT.

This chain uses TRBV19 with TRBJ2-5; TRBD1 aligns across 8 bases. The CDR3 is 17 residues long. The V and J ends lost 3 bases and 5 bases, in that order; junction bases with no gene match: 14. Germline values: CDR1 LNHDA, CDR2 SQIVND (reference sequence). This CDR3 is CASSIRNIAGGGETQYF. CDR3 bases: TGTGCCAGTAGTATCCGTAATATAGCAGGGGGCGGGGAGACCCAGTACTTC.

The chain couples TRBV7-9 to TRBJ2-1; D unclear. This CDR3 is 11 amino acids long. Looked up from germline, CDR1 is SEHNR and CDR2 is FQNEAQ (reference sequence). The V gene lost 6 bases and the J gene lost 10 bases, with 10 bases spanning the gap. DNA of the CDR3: TGTGCCAGCAGTTTAATAGACGAGCAGTTCTTC. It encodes CASSLIDEQFF.

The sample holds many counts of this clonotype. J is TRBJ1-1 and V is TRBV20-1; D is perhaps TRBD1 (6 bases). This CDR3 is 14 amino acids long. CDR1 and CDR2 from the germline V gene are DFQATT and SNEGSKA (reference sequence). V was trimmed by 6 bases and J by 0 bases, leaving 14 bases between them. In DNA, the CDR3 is TGCAGTGCGAGGGCGCCAGGGGTGAACACTGAAGCTTTCTTT. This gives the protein CSARAPGVNTEAFF.